The 4 T cell receptor beta chains given below trace back to one sample, sequenced in a study of cytomegalovirus exposure and HLA in healthy donors. Profiled with immunoSEQ multiplex PCR; TCRdb holds only in-frame clones, not every one. The table includes more than 55,000 clones, approximately 96% detected once. The sequenced sample was PBMCs. These receptors came from a young man in good health and CMV-seronegative.

V and J are TRBV10-3 and TRBJ1-5; 10 positions agree with TRBD1. J was trimmed by 1 base and V by 10 bases; bases with no gene match: 7. Germline loops: CDR1 ENHRY, CDR2 SYGVKD. The CDR3 is 15 residues long. The CDR3 region has the DNA TGTGCCACCCAAGGACAGGGGGGGAGCAATCAGCCCCAGCATTTT. Translated, it gives CATQGQGGSNQPQHF.

CDR3 nucleotides: TGCAGCGTGATGGACAGGGGGCCTGGTGGCTACACCTTC. Its protein product is CSVMDRGPGGYTF. The chain links TRBV29-1 to TRBJ1-2; the match to TRBD1 covers 11 bases. The CDR3 length is 13 residues. From germline, CDR1 is SQVTM and CDR2 ANQGSEA. The junction had 7 bases not matched to a gene; V was cut back by 6 bases and J by 7 bases.

The V call is TRBV7-2, the J call TRBJ2-7; 9 nucleotides match TRBD2. The germline CDR1 and CDR2 sequences are SGHTA and FQGNSA. The CDR3 is 14 amino acids. The trim removed 3 bases at V and 4 bases at J, leaving 4 bases unmatched. The CDR3 loop is CASSLSGRRYEQYF. For the CDR3, the DNA is TGTGCCAGCAGCTTGAGCGGGAGGAGGTACGAGCAGTACTTC.

The chain links TRBV30 to TRBJ2-5; 9 positions agree with TRBD1. CDR3 size: 13 residues. Looked up from germline, CDR1 is GTSNPN and CDR2 is SVGIG (reference sequence). V trimming: 7 bases; J trimming: 4 bases; junction bases outside the gene matches: 7. DNA for the CDR3: TGTGCCTTGGACAGGGGATACGGAGAGACCCAGTACTTC. This codes for CALDRGYGETQYF.